Sequencing of this T cell receptor beta chain was carried out in a study of blood T cell repertoires in COVID-19. Study information: Samples taken during acute and convalescent COVID-19 were collected in the United States, Italy and Spain. Sample material is recorded as cDNA or gDNA derived from T cells, B-cell-depleted T cells, or PBMCs.

Original processing methods: Reference gene primer amplification gave nucleated cell count estimates. Method: immunoSEQ multiplex PCR; TCRdb's copy keeps in-frame clones and lacks some. V, J and clone size derive from that table, while D and trimming were established from the DNA sequence. Among about 160,000 clones, about 86% were seen once, and the ten largest hold 3.5% to 4%. The germline V gene encodes CDR1 MNHEY and CDR2 SVGAGI. The CDR3 runs to 11 residues. V lost 6 bases and J 8 bases, leaving 10 bases between the germline ends. The sequence came from a woman in her sixties or seventies with acute or convalescent COVID-19. Material: peripheral blood. The chain uses TRBV6-5 and TRBJ1-2; perhaps TRBD1 as D (5 bases). In nucleotides, the CDR3 is TGTGCCAGCAGGCAGGGAAAAGGCTACACCTTC. Its translation: CASRQGKGYTF.